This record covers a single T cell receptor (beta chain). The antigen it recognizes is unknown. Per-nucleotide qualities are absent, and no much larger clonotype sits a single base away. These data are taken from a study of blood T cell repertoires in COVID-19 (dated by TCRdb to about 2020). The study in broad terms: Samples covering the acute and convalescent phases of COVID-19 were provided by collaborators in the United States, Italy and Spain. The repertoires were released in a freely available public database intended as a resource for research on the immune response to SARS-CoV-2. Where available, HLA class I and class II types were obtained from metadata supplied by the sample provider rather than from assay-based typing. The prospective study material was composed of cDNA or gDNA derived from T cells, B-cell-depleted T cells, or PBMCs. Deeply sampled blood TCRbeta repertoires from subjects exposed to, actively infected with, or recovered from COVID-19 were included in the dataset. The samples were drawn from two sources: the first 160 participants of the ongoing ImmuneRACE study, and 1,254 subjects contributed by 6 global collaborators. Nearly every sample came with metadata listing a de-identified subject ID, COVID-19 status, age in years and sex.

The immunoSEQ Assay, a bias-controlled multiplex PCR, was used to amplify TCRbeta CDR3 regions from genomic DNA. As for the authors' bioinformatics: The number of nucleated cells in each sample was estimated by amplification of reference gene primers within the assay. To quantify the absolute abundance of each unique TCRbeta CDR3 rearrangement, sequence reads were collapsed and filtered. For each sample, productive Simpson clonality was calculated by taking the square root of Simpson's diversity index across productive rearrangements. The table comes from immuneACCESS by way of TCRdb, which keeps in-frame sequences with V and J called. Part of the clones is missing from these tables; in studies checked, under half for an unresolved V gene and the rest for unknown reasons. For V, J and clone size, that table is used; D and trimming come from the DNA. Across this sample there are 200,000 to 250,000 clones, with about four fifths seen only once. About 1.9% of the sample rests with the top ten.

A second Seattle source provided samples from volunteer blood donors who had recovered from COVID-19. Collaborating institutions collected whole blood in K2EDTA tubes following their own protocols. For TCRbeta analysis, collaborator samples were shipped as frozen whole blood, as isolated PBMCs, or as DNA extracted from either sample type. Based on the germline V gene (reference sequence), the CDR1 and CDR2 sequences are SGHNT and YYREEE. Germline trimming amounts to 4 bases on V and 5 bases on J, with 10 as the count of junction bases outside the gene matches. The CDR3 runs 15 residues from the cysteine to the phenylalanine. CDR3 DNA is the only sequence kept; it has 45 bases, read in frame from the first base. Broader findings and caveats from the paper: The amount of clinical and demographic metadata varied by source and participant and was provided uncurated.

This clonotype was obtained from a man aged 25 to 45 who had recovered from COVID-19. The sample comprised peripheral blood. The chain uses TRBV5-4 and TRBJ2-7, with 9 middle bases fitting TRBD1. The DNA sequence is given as TGTGCCAGCAGCCAAGACCGGACAGGGGTCAACGAGCAGTACTTC. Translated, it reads CASSQDRTGVNEQYF.